This T cell receptor beta chain was captured by sequencing in a study of shared T cell receptors in the human thymus. The protocol was immunoSEQ multiplex PCR, while the TCRdb copy is restricted to in-frame clones and leaves out a portion. The sample gives more than 550,000 clones, over 75% of which show up once; 0.0094% is in the top ten. Germline-derived CDR1 and CDR2 are SEHNR and FQNEAQ (reference sequence). The CDR3 is made up of 16 amino acids. J was trimmed by 8 bases and V by 2 bases; bases with no gene match: 6. This same sample was also taken into another study, of human thymus T cells.

This TCR was recovered from a boy under three years old with a congenital heart defect. Material: thymocytes. The rearrangement joins TRBV7-9 to TRBJ2-3; 14 nucleotides match TRBD2. The CDR3: CASSLSGTSGGGTQYF. CDR3 sequence (DNA): TGTGCCAGCAGCTTAAGTGGGACTAGCGGGGGTGGTACGCAGTATTTT.